Listed here are 29 T cell receptor beta chains from one sample, sequenced in a study of shared clonotypes between healthy human individuals. Some clones are missing from TCRdb's copy, which holds only in-frame ones; the method was immunoSEQ multiplex PCR. Of millions of clones detected, 95% appear once; the ten largest clones hold 0.13%. The material sequenced was naive CD4+ T cells sorted from blood. Stated subset: CD45RA+ positively selected. These receptors all stem from a man between 18 and 29 years old in good health.

The gene calls are TRBV9 and TRBJ2-3, with 7 bases matching TRBD2. The germline gives CDR1 SGDLS, CDR2 YYNGEE. Unmatched junction bases numbered 10, after V lost 0 bases and J lost 0 bases. CDR3 length: 18 amino acids. The CDR3 DNA reads TGTGCCAGCAGCGTAGGAGGGTCTAGCGGAAAAAGCACAGATACGCAGTATTTT. Its protein is CASSVGGSSGKSTDTQYF.

CDR3 coding DNA: TGTGCCAGTAGACAACTAGCGGGTCGTTACGGTGAGCAGTTCTTC. Translating it yields CASRQLAGRYGEQFF. The chain combines TRBV19 with TRBJ2-1, with 9 bases identical to TRBD2. The CDR3 extends over 15 amino acids. With V trimmed by 6 bases and J by 9 bases, 12 bases remained unmatched. Germline CDR1 is LNHDA and CDR2 is SQIVND (reference sequence).

This sequence joins TRBV11-2 and TRBJ1-5, with D possibly being TRBD1 (5 bases). The CDR3 loop spans 15 amino acids. CDR1 and CDR2 (germline): SGHAT, FQNNGV. The V and J ends lost 0 bases and 7 bases respectively, with 13 bases between them. The CDR3 bases are TGTGCCAGCAGCTTAGACAGGGTGGGTGGGCAGCCCCAGCATTTT. Translated, it gives CASSLDRVGGQPQHF.

The rearrangement links TRBV12-5 to TRBJ2-1; 7 bases align to TRBD2. The CDR3 loop spans 16 amino acids. Germline trimming cut 4 bases from V and 0 bases from J; bases unmatched to any gene: 6. The germline V gene has CDR1 LGHNT and CDR2 FRNRAP. The CDR3 is CASGSSGVNSYNEQFF. As DNA, the CDR3 is TGTGCTAGTGGTTCCAGCGGGGTAAACTCCTACAATGAGCAGTTCTTC.

CDR3 protein: CASSSQAGARNEQFF. Written as DNA, the CDR3 is TGCGCCAGCAGCTCCCAAGCGGGAGCGAGGAATGAGCAGTTCTTC. This chain links TRBV5-1 with TRBJ2-1; 8 bases are shared with TRBD2. This CDR3 is 15 amino acids long. Germline-derived CDR1 and CDR2 are SGHRS and YFSETQ. The V segment lost 3 bases and the J segment 7 bases; nucleotides outside the gene matches: 9.

The sample holds one count of this clone. The rearrangement uses TRBV9 and TRBJ1-1; D may be TRBD1 (6 bases). Per the germline V gene, CDR1 is SGDLS and CDR2 is YYNGEE. Between the trimmed V and J ends, which lost 7 bases and 4 bases, there was a span of 17 bases. The CDR3 length is 14 residues. The CDR3 here is CASSMQGIPTEAFF. In DNA, the CDR3 is TGTGCCAGCTCGATGCAGGGGATCCCCACTGAAGCTTTCTTT.

A single count supports this clone. The chain couples TRBV30 to TRBJ2-7, with D uncertain. This CDR3 comprises 12 residues. Germline-derived CDR1 and CDR2 are GTSNPN and SVGIG (reference sequence). V was cut by 0 bases and J by 6 bases, with 9 bases left in between. This CDR3 is CAWSVGHSEQYF. The CDR3 DNA is TGTGCCTGGAGTGTTGGGCATTCCGAGCAGTACTTC.

The chain is built from TRBV7-2 and TRBJ2-7, with 14 bases matching TRBD2. CDR3 length: 19 residues. Unmatched junction bases numbered 10, after V lost 2 bases and J lost 1 base. Germline assignment: CDR1 SGHTA and CDR2 FQGNSA. The CDR3 DNA reads as TGTGCCAGCAGCTTAATAAGACTAGCGGGAGGGATTGGGTCCTACGAGCAGTACTTC. Its protein product is CASSLIRLAGGIGSYEQYF.

The CDR3 bases are TGTGCCAGCAGCATTTCAAACTCTGGAAACACCATATATTTT. It encodes CASSISNSGNTIYF. The rearrangement joins TRBV11-2 to TRBJ1-3, with D unresolved. The CDR3 consists of 14 residues. CDR1 is SGHAT, CDR2 FQNNGV, per germline. V was cut by 5 bases and J by 0 bases, with 8 bases left in between.

The chain recombines TRBV27 with TRBJ1-2; 8 bases align to TRBD1. Unmatched junction bases numbered 14, after V lost 4 bases and J lost 7 bases. The CDR3 runs to 16 residues. Germline V lookup: CDR1 MNHEY, CDR2 SMNVEV (reference sequence). This CDR3 reads CASSSSGQGGQSGYTF. The CDR3 nucleotides are TGTGCCAGCAGTTCCTCCGGACAGGGAGGACAAAGTGGCTACACCTTC.

The chain couples TRBV6-6 to TRBJ1-2; maybe TRBD1 (5 bases). V was cut by 11 bases and J by 2 bases, with 12 bases left in between. This CDR3 is 12 amino acids long. CDR1 is MNHNY, CDR2 SVGAGI, per germline (reference sequence). The CDR3 reads CAGSRENYGYTF. The CDR3, as DNA: TGTGCCGGTTCCAGGGAGAACTATGGCTACACCTTC.

This clone appeared once. Other DNA sequences of this sample code for an identical CDR3. The gene calls are TRBV7-8 and TRBJ1-1; maybe TRBD1 (6 bases). The CDR3 runs 14 residues. Germline CDR1 reads SGHVS; CDR2 reads FQNEAQ. Trimming removed 0 bases at V and 3 bases at J, with 8 bases between. CDR3 nucleotides: TGTGCCAGCAGCTTAGCGGGGGCGGACACTGAAGCTTTCTTT. It yields the protein CASSLAGADTEAFF.

The V call is TRBV5-1, the J call TRBJ1-2; D ambiguous. This CDR3 spans 14 amino acids. Germline CDR1 SGHRS, CDR2 YFSETQ. V lost 0 bases, J lost 6 bases, and 12 bases lay in between. The CDR3 nucleotides are TGCGCCAGCAGCTTGGATTCCATTACCAATGGCTACACCTTC. Protein: CASSLDSITNGYTF.

This sequence joins TRBV7-2 and TRBJ2-1; 7 bases agree with TRBD2. Germline trimming cut 8 bases from V and 6 bases from J; bases unmatched to any gene: 13. The CDR3 is 15 residues long. Germline values: CDR1 SGHTA, CDR2 FQGNSA. CDR3 sequence reads: CASGPLLGGVNEQFF. The CDR3 DNA follows: TGTGCCAGCGGGCCGCTGTTGGGGGGGGTCAATGAGCAGTTCTTC.

V usage is TRBV7-2 and J usage is TRBJ2-2; D is perhaps TRBD1 (5 bases). The V and J ends lost 1 base and 1 base respectively, with 7 bases between them. CDR3 length: 15 residues. CDR1 is SGHTA and CDR2 is FQGNSA in the germline V gene. The CDR3: CASSLGDRNTGELFF. CDR3 nucleotides: TGTGCCAGCAGCTTAGGCGACAGGAACACCGGGGAGCTGTTTTTT.

This clone was seen only once. The sample holds other DNA sequences that translate to the same CDR3. The chain joins TRBV5-6 to TRBJ1-1; D might be TRBD1 (5 bases). The CDR3 spans 15 residues. V was shortened by 0 bases and J by 0 bases, with 9 bases between the two germline ends. From germline, CDR1 is SGHDT and CDR2 YYEEEE. As DNA, the CDR3 is TGTGCCAGCAGCTTGGTTGACAGAGTGAACACTGAAGCTTTCTTT. Amino acids: CASSLVDRVNTEAFF.

This clone was recorded only once. The chain employs TRBV10-3 and TRBJ2-7, with TRBD2 matching 13 bases. The CDR3 covers 15 residues. Germline V gives CDR1 ENHRY, CDR2 SYGVKD. Losses at the gene ends were 3 bases for V and 2 bases for J; bases not matched to a gene: 1. CDR3 in amino acids: CAISDGTSGTYEQYF. CDR3 bases: TGTGCCATCAGTGATGGGACTAGCGGGACCTACGAGCAGTACTTC.

V is TRBV28 and J is TRBJ2-3, with 10 nucleotides matching TRBD2. Trimming cost V 8 bases and J 2 bases; bases outside gene matches: 13. Germline V CDR1 and CDR2: MDHEN, SYDVKM. This CDR3 region has 17 residues. The CDR3 is CASFTSGANGPTDTQYF. CDR3 nucleotide sequence: TGTGCCAGCTTTACTAGCGGGGCCAATGGCCCCACAGATACGCAGTATTTT.

With regard to this clone: The same CDR3 arises from other DNA sequences in this sample as well. The chain uses TRBV7-2 and TRBJ2-7, with 13 bases identical to TRBD2. V lost 5 bases to trimming and J lost 2 bases; unmatched junction nucleotides: 3. Germline V gene lookup returns CDR1 SGHTA and CDR2 FQGNSA. The CDR3 has 15 amino acids. CDR3 sequence reads: CASSPGLAGAYEQYF. Written as DNA, the CDR3 is TGTGCCAGCAGCCCTGGACTAGCGGGAGCCTACGAGCAGTACTTC.

This chain uses TRBV20-1 with TRBJ1-4; no clear D. The CDR3 extends over 10 amino acids. The V and J ends lost 3 bases and 7 bases respectively, with 3 bases between them. Germline CDR1 and CDR2: DFQATT and SNEGSKA (reference sequence). The CDR3 region has the DNA TGCAGTGCTAGTTTTGAAAAACTGTTTTTT. Its protein is CSASFEKLFF.

The chain combines TRBV6-6 with TRBJ2-5; D call uncertain. Germline V CDR1 and CDR2: MNHNY, SVGAGI (reference sequence). Deletions cut 2 bases from V and 4 bases from J, with 8 bases between. This CDR3 has 13 residues. In DNA form, the CDR3 reads TGTGCCAGCAGTTACCCCCGCCCAGAGACCCAGTACTTC. Amino acids: CASSYPRPETQYF.

V is TRBV10-1 and J is TRBJ2-3, with 7 bases lining up with TRBD1. This CDR3 region has 15 residues. Germline V gene sequence: CDR1 WNHNN, CDR2 SYGVQD (reference sequence). The junction had 5 bases not matched to a gene; V was cut back by 4 bases and J by 1 base. CDR3 loop: CASSVDRRGTDTQYF. In nucleotides, the CDR3 is TGCGCCAGCAGTGTGGACAGGCGCGGCACAGATACGCAGTATTTT.

The rearrangement uses TRBV9 and TRBJ1-4; 7 nucleotides line up with TRBD1. The CDR3 extends over 15 amino acids. CDR1 and CDR2 from the germline V gene are SGDLS and YYNGEE. Trimming cost V 3 bases and J 8 bases; bases outside gene matches: 10. The CDR3 DNA follows: TGTGCCAGCAGCGCAGAGACAGGGCCAGGAGAAAAACTGTTTTTT. Translated, it gives CASSAETGPGEKLFF.

The V and J genes are TRBV9 and TRBJ1-5; 10 bases match TRBD1. V shed 3 bases, J shed 6 bases, and the junction held 6 bases outside the gene matches. The CDR3 is 15 residues long. Germline lookup yields CDR1 SGDLS and CDR2 YYNGEE. Written as DNA, the CDR3 is TGTGCCAGCAGCGCTGGGACAGGGGAAGGTCAGCCCCAGCATTTT. This codes for CASSAGTGEGQPQHF.

Only one count was recorded for this clone. V usage is TRBV7-2 and J usage is TRBJ2-7; D remains ambiguous. CDR1 SGHTA and CDR2 FQGNSA come from the germline V gene. This CDR3 contains 13 residues. Trimming took off 7 bases at V and 2 bases at J, with 12 bases between the two ends. CDR3 sequence (DNA): TGTGCCAGCACCCACACACCCACCTACGAGCAGTACTTC. Amino acids: CASTHTPTYEQYF.

The rearrangement joins TRBV10-3 to TRBJ2-5; TRBD2 matches at 8 bases. The CDR3 spans 12 residues. After removal of 10 bases from V and 5 bases from J, the junction contained 6 bases not matched to a gene. Germline loops: CDR1 ENHRY, CDR2 SYGVKD. CDR3 residues: CASKTSEETQYF. The CDR3 bases are TGTGCCAGCAAGACTAGCGAGGAGACCCAGTACTTC.

This chain links TRBV10-3 with TRBJ2-5, with 10 bases identical to TRBD2. The CDR3 loop spans 14 amino acids. Per the germline V gene, CDR1 is ENHRY and CDR2 is SYGVKD. V lost 9 bases and J lost 1; bases outside the gene matches: 5. The CDR3 loop reads CAISSGGVQETQYF. CDR3 nucleotide sequence: TGTGCCATTTCCAGCGGGGGGGTCCAAGAGACCCAGTACTTC.

Of note for this clone: The sample contains more than one DNA sequence encoding this CDR3. The genes are TRBV5-1 and TRBJ1-4, with 9 positions matching TRBD1. Per germline, CDR1 SGHRS and CDR2 YFSETQ. Trimming at V came to 1 base and at J to 5 bases, leaving 3 bases not matched to a gene. The CDR3 sequence is 15 residues long. The CDR3, as DNA: TGCGCCAGCAGCTTGCCGGGACAGGGCAATGAAAAACTGTTTTTT. It translates to CASSLPGQGNEKLFF.

In its sample, this clone was seen once. The chain has TRBV7-2 and TRBJ1-5; the D gene is possibly TRBD1 (5 bases). V shed 3 bases and J shed 2 bases, with 11 bases lying between them. The CDR3 sequence is 15 residues long. Germline V gene data show CDR1 as SGHTA and CDR2 as FQGNSA. CDR3 nucleotides: TGTGCCAGCAGCTTCGGCAGGGAAGGCAATCAGCCCCAGCATTTT. Translated: CASSFGREGNQPQHF.